The clone carrying this T cell receptor (beta chain) has at least ten counts. Antigen specificity is unknown. This specimen comes from a study of T-cell reconstitution after alpha-beta-depleted transplantation in children. Study findings and constraints: Newly produced T cells mostly provided counts and TCRbeta diversity after one year, as hyperexpanded clones declined.

Using unique molecular identifiers, the investigators prepared the TCRbeta library. TCRdb redid the calling of the PCR reads with MiXCR, one entry per CDR3 protein. The sample records about 230,000 distinct CDR3 sequences, roughly a tenth being singletons. CDR1 is SGHTA, CDR2 FQGNSA, per germline. The CDR3 runs to 15 residues. Trimming removed 4 bases from V and 1 base from J, with 11 bases in between. The chain carries TRBV7-2 and TRBJ1-3, with D possibly matching TRBD1 (5 bases). The material sequenced was PBMCs, taken before TCRalphabeta/CD19-depleted stem cell transplant. This sequence originates from a child under three years old with acute myeloid leukemia, due to receive a stem cell transplant. As DNA, the CDR3 is TGTGCCAGCAGCTACCTTCCAGGGTCTGGAAACACCATATATTTT. It encodes CASSYLPGSGNTIYF.